The rows below give T cell receptor beta chains drawn from one sample of a study of CD4 and CD8 cells across lung adenocarcinoma regions. TCRdb itself ran the PCR reads through MiXCR, one entry per CDR3 protein. The repertoire holds some 7,000 distinct CDR3 sequences, with roughly 50% as singletons. Sequencing input: CD8+ T cells from the center of a lung tumor. All receptors come from a male donor with lung adenocarcinoma. The CD4 and CD8 labels of this study may be unreliable. The CDR3 runs from the conserved cysteine through the conserved F or W. Each record gives: CDR3 DNA, CDR3 protein, D gene, J gene, clone size, CDR3 length, V gene. A D gene is named only where the DNA matches it firmly. Not all rows give a size; the values are once, few, many and, for expanded clones, a class.

cdr3_nt: TGTGCCAGCGGGACTAATGCGAAGACCTACAATGAGCAGTTCTTC; cdr3_aa: CASGTNAKTYNEQFF; d_call: TRBD2; j_call: TRBJ2-1; clone_size: large; cdr3_length: 15; v_call: TRBV6-5
cdr3_nt: TGTGCCAGCAGTGACAGGGGCCAGGTGACCCAGTACTTC; cdr3_aa: CASSDRGQVTQYF; d_call: NA; j_call: TRBJ2-5; clone_size: NA; cdr3_length: 13; v_call: TRBV6-1
cdr3_nt: TGTGCCAGCAGTTACGCCGACTTCCGGTGGAACGAGCAGTTCTTC; cdr3_aa: CASSYADFRWNEQFF; d_call: NA; j_call: TRBJ2-1; clone_size: NA; cdr3_length: 15; v_call: TRBV6-5
cdr3_nt: TGTGCCAGCAGTGAATTTCCAGCGGGAGTGGGCACCGGGGAGCTGTTTTTT; cdr3_aa: CASSEFPAGVGTGELFF; d_call: TRBD2; j_call: TRBJ2-2; clone_size: NA; cdr3_length: 17; v_call: TRBV6-1
cdr3_nt: TGTGCCAGCAGCTCCGAACTCGGGACAGCAAACCAAGAGACCCAGTACTTC; cdr3_aa: CASSSELGTANQETQYF; d_call: TRBD1; j_call: TRBJ2-5; clone_size: NA; cdr3_length: 17; v_call: TRBV7-2
cdr3_nt: TGTGCCAGCAGCTCGCTGGCGGGAGTCAAAAACACGCAGTACTTC; cdr3_aa: CASSSLAGVKNTQYF; d_call: TRBD2; j_call: TRBJ2-4; clone_size: NA; cdr3_length: 15; v_call: TRBV6-1
cdr3_nt: TGCGCCAGCAGTGAGTCGACGGTCGTTGGCAAAGAGACCCAGTACTTC; cdr3_aa: CASSESTVVGKETQYF; d_call: NA; j_call: TRBJ2-5; clone_size: NA; cdr3_length: 16; v_call: TRBV10-1
cdr3_nt: TGTGCCAGCAGTCCCTCGGGCCCGGACAATGAGCAGTTCTTC; cdr3_aa: CASSPSGPDNEQFF; d_call: NA; j_call: TRBJ2-1; clone_size: many; cdr3_length: 14; v_call: TRBV27
cdr3_nt: TGTGCCAGTAAAGGGACGGTGGGGGAGACCCAGTACTTC; cdr3_aa: CASKGTVGETQYF; d_call: NA; j_call: TRBJ2-5; clone_size: NA; cdr3_length: 13; v_call: TRBV27
cdr3_nt: TGTGCCAGCAGTTCCGGGACAGGGCCCTACGAGCAGTACTTC; cdr3_aa: CASSSGTGPYEQYF; d_call: TRBD1; j_call: TRBJ2-7; clone_size: NA; cdr3_length: 14; v_call: TRBV6-5
cdr3_nt: TGTGCCAGCAGTGAATTAGCGGGGGACACAGATACGCAGTATTTT; cdr3_aa: CASSELAGDTDTQYF; d_call: TRBD2; j_call: TRBJ2-3; clone_size: NA; cdr3_length: 15; v_call: TRBV6-1
cdr3_nt: TGTGCCAGCAGCCAAGAGTCGGGCAGCGGGGTTGAAGCTTTCTTT; cdr3_aa: CASSQESGSGVEAFF; d_call: NA; j_call: TRBJ1-1; clone_size: NA; cdr3_length: 15; v_call: TRBV4-2
cdr3_nt: TGTGCCAGCATGACGGGTTCTGGTGAGCAGTTCTTC; cdr3_aa: CASMTGSGEQFF; d_call: NA; j_call: TRBJ2-1; clone_size: many; cdr3_length: 12; v_call: TRBV6-1
cdr3_nt: TGTGCCAGCAGTTACTCGCCAGCCCGAGATTACGAGCAGTTCTTC; cdr3_aa: CASSYSPARDYEQFF; d_call: NA; j_call: TRBJ2-1; clone_size: NA; cdr3_length: 15; v_call: TRBV6-5
cdr3_nt: TGTGCCAGCAGTTACTCGAGTATAGCGGGAGGGCGGTACAATGAGCAGTTCTTC; cdr3_aa: CASSYSSIAGGRYNEQFF; d_call: TRBD2; j_call: TRBJ2-1; clone_size: NA; cdr3_length: 18; v_call: TRBV6-5
cdr3_nt: TGTGCCAACTGGGGAGGGACTAACTTTGGCGTCGTCCACGAGCAGTACTTC; cdr3_aa: CANWGGTNFGVVHEQYF; d_call: TRBD2; j_call: TRBJ2-7; clone_size: NA; cdr3_length: 17; v_call: TRBV6-1
cdr3_nt: TGTGCCACTAGGTTAACCGGGGAGCTGTTTTTT; cdr3_aa: CATRLTGELFF; d_call: NA; j_call: TRBJ2-2; clone_size: NA; cdr3_length: 11; v_call: TRBV7-9
cdr3_nt: TGTGCCAGCAGTTACGATACAAGCGGAAATGAGCAGTTCTTC; cdr3_aa: CASSYDTSGNEQFF; d_call: NA; j_call: TRBJ2-1; clone_size: few; cdr3_length: 14; v_call: TRBV6-2/TRBV6-3
cdr3_nt: TGTGCCAGCGGTTACTCGGCGGGACTCGGGGGAGGTGCCCGAGATACCCAGTACTTT; cdr3_aa: CASGYSAGLGGGARDTQYF; d_call: NA; j_call: TRBJ2-5; clone_size: NA; cdr3_length: 19; v_call: TRBV7-2
cdr3_nt: TGTGCCAGCAGTTACTCTGGGGGGGGCCAAGAGACCCAGTACTTC; cdr3_aa: CASSYSGGGQETQYF; d_call: TRBD2; j_call: TRBJ2-5; clone_size: NA; cdr3_length: 15; v_call: TRBV6-5
cdr3_nt: TGTGCCAGCAGAAGGACAGGGATTGTGGAGACCCAGTACTTC; cdr3_aa: CASRRTGIVETQYF; d_call: TRBD1; j_call: TRBJ2-5; clone_size: few; cdr3_length: 14; v_call: TRBV6-1
cdr3_nt: TGCGCCAGCAGCCTCCTCCTGGGGGGGTCTTTAAGCTACGAGCAGTACTTC; cdr3_aa: CASSLLLGGSLSYEQYF; d_call: TRBD2; j_call: TRBJ2-7; clone_size: NA; cdr3_length: 17; v_call: TRBV4-1
cdr3_nt: TGTGCCAGCGTCTCTGGACAGATGAACGACGAGCAGTACTTC; cdr3_aa: CASVSGQMNDEQYF; d_call: NA; j_call: TRBJ2-7; clone_size: few; cdr3_length: 14; v_call: TRBV6-1
cdr3_nt: TGTGCCAGCAGTGAGAGGAGCGGGAGTCGAACCGGGGAGCTGTTTTTT; cdr3_aa: CASSERSGSRTGELFF; d_call: TRBD2; j_call: TRBJ2-2; clone_size: medium-sized; cdr3_length: 16; v_call: TRBV6-1
cdr3_nt: TGTGCCAGCACCCCCCGGGGCATGATTACAGATACGCAGTATTTT; cdr3_aa: CASTPRGMITDTQYF; d_call: NA; j_call: TRBJ2-3; clone_size: once; cdr3_length: 15; v_call: TRBV6-1
cdr3_nt: TGTGCCAGCAGTGAACTTGGGGGCCTGTCAGCCAAAAACATTCAGTACTTC; cdr3_aa: CASSELGGLSAKNIQYF; d_call: NA; j_call: TRBJ2-4; clone_size: once; cdr3_length: 17; v_call: TRBV6-1
cdr3_nt: TGTGCCAGCAGCCCCGGGTTGCTAGCGGGAGTCGATGAGCAGTTCTTC; cdr3_aa: CASSPGLLAGVDEQFF; d_call: TRBD2; j_call: TRBJ2-1; clone_size: NA; cdr3_length: 16; v_call: TRBV5-6
cdr3_nt: TGTGCCAGCAGTGACTCCCGGGGCGGGACAGATACGCAGTATTTT; cdr3_aa: CASSDSRGGTDTQYF; d_call: NA; j_call: TRBJ2-3; clone_size: NA; cdr3_length: 15; v_call: TRBV6-4
cdr3_nt: TGTGCCAGCAGCTCCGGCCCCAGGGGAGTAGACTACGAGCAGTACTTC; cdr3_aa: CASSSGPRGVDYEQYF; d_call: NA; j_call: TRBJ2-7; clone_size: once; cdr3_length: 16; v_call: TRBV12-3/TRBV12-4
cdr3_nt: TGTGCCATCAGTGAGTCAGAGGAAGGGGGGAATGAGCAGTTCTTC; cdr3_aa: CAISESEEGGNEQFF; d_call: NA; j_call: TRBJ2-1; clone_size: few; cdr3_length: 15; v_call: TRBV10-3
cdr3_nt: TGTGCCAGCAGTTACTCGGACGCTTCCCTGTACGAGCAGTACTTC; cdr3_aa: CASSYSDASLYEQYF; d_call: NA; j_call: TRBJ2-7; clone_size: many; cdr3_length: 15; v_call: TRBV6-5
cdr3_nt: TGTGCCAGCAGCCAAGATTCCCCCGTGGGGGGAATCGGGGAGCTGTTTTTT; cdr3_aa: CASSQDSPVGGIGELFF; d_call: NA; j_call: TRBJ2-2; clone_size: NA; cdr3_length: 17; v_call: TRBV3-1
cdr3_nt: TGTGCCAGCAGTACAGGGTATTCCTACGAGCAGTACTTC; cdr3_aa: CASSTGYSYEQYF; d_call: NA; j_call: TRBJ2-7; clone_size: many; cdr3_length: 13; v_call: TRBV27
cdr3_nt: TGTGCCAGCAGCCAAGACCTCCAGTATGGCTACACCTTC; cdr3_aa: CASSQDLQYGYTF; d_call: NA; j_call: TRBJ1-2; clone_size: few; cdr3_length: 13; v_call: TRBV14
cdr3_nt: TGTGCCAGCAGCCCAACCCGCGGGAGGGAGACCTACGAGCAGTACTTC; cdr3_aa: CASSPTRGRETYEQYF; d_call: TRBD2; j_call: TRBJ2-7; clone_size: few; cdr3_length: 16; v_call: TRBV11-2
cdr3_nt: TGTGCCAGCAGCTTAGGAACGGGGGCTGGAACTGAAGCTTTCTTT; cdr3_aa: CASSLGTGAGTEAFF; d_call: NA; j_call: TRBJ1-1; clone_size: once; cdr3_length: 15; v_call: TRBV7-9
cdr3_nt: TGTGCGGGCAGTGGCGGCCGAGACACAGATACGCAGTATTTT; cdr3_aa: CAGSGGRDTDTQYF; d_call: NA; j_call: TRBJ2-3; clone_size: NA; cdr3_length: 14; v_call: TRBV27
cdr3_nt: TGTGCCAGCAGTTTAAGGACTAGCGGGAGCGAGCAGTACTTC; cdr3_aa: CASSLRTSGSEQYF; d_call: TRBD2; j_call: TRBJ2-7; clone_size: few; cdr3_length: 14; v_call: TRBV28
cdr3_nt: TGTGCCAGTAGTCGGTCCCGCGGGGGGTACAATGAGCAGTTCTTC; cdr3_aa: CASSRSRGGYNEQFF; d_call: TRBD2; j_call: TRBJ2-1; clone_size: NA; cdr3_length: 15; v_call: TRBV19
cdr3_nt: TGTGCCAGCAGCAGGCGTCTAGCGGGCTCCTACGAGCAGTACTTC; cdr3_aa: CASSRRLAGSYEQYF; d_call: TRBD2; j_call: TRBJ2-7; clone_size: medium-sized; cdr3_length: 15; v_call: TRBV6-5
cdr3_nt: TGCGCCAGCAGTTATAGGCCGGGACAGGGTTCCAATGAGCAGTTCTTC; cdr3_aa: CASSYRPGQGSNEQFF; d_call: TRBD1; j_call: TRBJ2-1; clone_size: medium-sized; cdr3_length: 16; v_call: TRBV10-2
cdr3_nt: TGTGCCAGCAGTGAATCAAGTGGCTCTGGGGCCAACGTCCTGACTTTC; cdr3_aa: CASSESSGSGANVLTF; d_call: NA; j_call: TRBJ2-6; clone_size: once; cdr3_length: 16; v_call: TRBV6-1
cdr3_nt: TGTGCCAGCAGCGAGGGGGCGCTCGCCACAGATACTCAGTACTTC; cdr3_aa: CASSEGALATDTQYF; d_call: TRBD1; j_call: TRBJ2-4; clone_size: NA; cdr3_length: 15; v_call: TRBV6-1
cdr3_nt: TGTGCCAGCAGTTTTACAGCAAACTCCTACGAGCAGTACTTC; cdr3_aa: CASSFTANSYEQYF; d_call: NA; j_call: TRBJ2-7; clone_size: medium-sized; cdr3_length: 14; v_call: TRBV27
cdr3_nt: TGTGCCAGCAGGGAACCGGGACAGGGAGTCGAGCAGTTCTTC; cdr3_aa: CASREPGQGVEQFF; d_call: TRBD1; j_call: TRBJ2-1; clone_size: NA; cdr3_length: 14; v_call: TRBV6-1
cdr3_nt: TGTGCCAGCAGACAGGGGCTAGCGGGTGCGAGTTACGATAAGCAGTACTTT; cdr3_aa: CASRQGLAGASYDKQYF; d_call: NA; j_call: TRBJ2-3; clone_size: NA; cdr3_length: 17; v_call: TRBV6-1